These 3 T cell receptor beta chains originate from one sample sequenced in a study of blood T cell repertoires in COVID-19. Clones were sequenced by immunoSEQ multiplex PCR, and TCRdb holds only the in-frame ones, with some missing. The table includes roughly 380,000 clones, around 87% detected once. Sequencing was carried out using PBMCs or T cells enriched from blood (not recorded which). These receptors were taken from a man aged 25 to 40 who had recovered from COVID-19.

The genes are TRBV15 and TRBJ2-5, with 13 positions matching TRBD2. This CDR3 spans 16 amino acids. V lost 5 bases to trimming and J lost 5 bases; unmatched junction nucleotides: 8. Germline lookup yields CDR1 LNHNV and CDR2 YYDKDF (reference sequence). CDR3 DNA sequence: TGTGCCACCAGCCGACTAGCGGGGGGATCTCGCGAGACCCAGTACTTC. Protein product: CATSRLAGGSRETQYF.

This rearrangement joins TRBV5-6 to TRBJ2-1, with 9 bases that match TRBD2. V shed 3 bases and J 7 bases; nucleotides not matched to a gene: 5. CDR3 length: 14 amino acids. From germline, CDR1 is SGHDT and CDR2 YYEEEE. The CDR3 region has the DNA TGTGCCAGCAGCTGGCGGGGGGGAAGAAATGAGCAGTTCTTC. Amino acid sequence: CASSWRGGRNEQFF.

This chain uses TRBV6-1 with TRBJ1-4; D unresolved. V was clipped by 3 bases and J by 3 bases, with 14 bases between them. This CDR3 has 16 amino acids. Germline CDR1 is MNHNS and CDR2 is SASEGT. CDR3 protein: CASSDYFTPPNEKLFF. DNA for the CDR3: TGTGCCAGCAGTGACTATTTCACCCCACCTAATGAAAAACTGTTTTTT.